The present T cell receptor beta chain was sequenced within a study of beta chain features in type 1 diabetes. TCRB transcripts that were expressed got sequenced, as all of the isolated RNA had been reverse transcribed. Libraries were prepared by immunoSEQ multiplex PCR; TCRdb keeps only in-frame clonotypes and omits some of them. The data contain 95,000 to 150,000 clones, 15% to 20% of them singletons. Regarding the study as a whole: In all four CD4+ subsets, TCRB CDR3 length was significantly, moderately reduced in type 1 diabetes.

This clone qualifies as medium-sized. Antigen: not known. Germline V gives CDR1 SGHTA, CDR2 FQGNSA. Trimming cost V 4 bases and J 7 bases, with 14 bases left between them. The length of the CDR3 is 13 residues. Source material: central memory CD4+ T cells from blood. The TCR originated in a man aged 30-40 years with type 1 diabetes. The rearrangement links TRBV7-2 to TRBJ2-7; D gene unclear. The CDR3 protein is CASSSSRTLEQYF. The CDR3 nucleotides are TGTGCCAGCAGCTCGTCCCGAACCCTGGAGCAGTACTTC.